This T cell receptor (beta chain) was captured by sequencing in a study of blood T cell repertoires in COVID-19. Looking at the study overall: Acute and convalescent COVID-19 samples came from the United States, Italy and Spain.

Method: immunoSEQ multiplex PCR; TCRdb's copy keeps in-frame clones and lacks some. Of a few hundred thousand clones listed, 65% to 85% were seen once; the top ten hold about 15%. Patients from Seattle were sampled longitudinally, starting during active infection. The CDR3 has 18 residues. Trimming left V 2 bases short and J 8 bases short, with 27 bases between. Germline CDR1 is LGHDT and CDR2 is YNNKEL (reference sequence). Input material: peripheral blood. The V and J genes are TRBV3-1 (or the pseudogene TRBV3-2) and TRBJ1-2; D is ambiguous. The receptor was derived from a person aged 65 to 85 with COVID-19, enrolled during active disease. The CDR3 sequence: CASSQPSGPGEGSQGYTF. The CDR3 DNA reads as TGTGCCAGCAGCCAACCATCGGGTCCCGGCGAGGGATCTCAGGGCTACACCTTC.